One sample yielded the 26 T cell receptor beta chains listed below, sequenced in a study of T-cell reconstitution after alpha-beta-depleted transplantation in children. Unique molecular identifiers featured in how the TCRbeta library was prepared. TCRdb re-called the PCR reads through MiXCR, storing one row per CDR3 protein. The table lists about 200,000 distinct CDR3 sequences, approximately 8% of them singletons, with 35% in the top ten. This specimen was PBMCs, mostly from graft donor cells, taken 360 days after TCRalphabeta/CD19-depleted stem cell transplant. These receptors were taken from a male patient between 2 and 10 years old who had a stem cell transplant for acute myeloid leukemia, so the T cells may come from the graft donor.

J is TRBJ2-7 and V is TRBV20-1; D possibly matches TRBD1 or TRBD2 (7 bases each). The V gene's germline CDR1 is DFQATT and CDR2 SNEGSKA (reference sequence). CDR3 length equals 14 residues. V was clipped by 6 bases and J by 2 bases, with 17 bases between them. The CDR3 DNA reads TGCAGTGCCCAGGGGGGGGAGGGTACCTACGAGCAGTACTTC. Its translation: CSAQGGEGTYEQYF.

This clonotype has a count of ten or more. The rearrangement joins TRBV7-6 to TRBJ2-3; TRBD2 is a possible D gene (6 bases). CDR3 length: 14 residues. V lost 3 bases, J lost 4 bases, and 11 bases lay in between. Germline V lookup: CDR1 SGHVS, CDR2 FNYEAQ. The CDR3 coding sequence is TGTGCCAGCAGCTTTTTGCGGGGTGCAGATACGCAGTATTTT. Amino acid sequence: CASSFLRGADTQYF.

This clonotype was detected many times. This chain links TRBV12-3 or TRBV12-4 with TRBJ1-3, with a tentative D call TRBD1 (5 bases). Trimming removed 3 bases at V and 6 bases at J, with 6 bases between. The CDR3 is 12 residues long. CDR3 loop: CASSLGENTIYF. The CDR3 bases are TGTGCCAGCAGTTTGGGGGAAAACACCATATATTTT.

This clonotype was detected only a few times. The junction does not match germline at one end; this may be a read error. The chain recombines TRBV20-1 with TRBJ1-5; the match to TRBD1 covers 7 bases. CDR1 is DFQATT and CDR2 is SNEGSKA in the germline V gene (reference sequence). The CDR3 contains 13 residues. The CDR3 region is CSARGGADQPQHF. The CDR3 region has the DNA TGCAGTGCCAGAGGGGGCGCGGATCAGCCCCAGCATTTT.

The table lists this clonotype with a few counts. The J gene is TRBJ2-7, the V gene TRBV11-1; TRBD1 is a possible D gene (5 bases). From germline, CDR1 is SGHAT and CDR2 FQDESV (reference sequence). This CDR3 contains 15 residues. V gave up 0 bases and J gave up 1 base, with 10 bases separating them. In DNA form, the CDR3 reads TGTGCCAGCAGCTTAGCCTACAGGAATTCCTACGAGCAGTACTTC. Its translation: CASSLAYRNSYEQYF.

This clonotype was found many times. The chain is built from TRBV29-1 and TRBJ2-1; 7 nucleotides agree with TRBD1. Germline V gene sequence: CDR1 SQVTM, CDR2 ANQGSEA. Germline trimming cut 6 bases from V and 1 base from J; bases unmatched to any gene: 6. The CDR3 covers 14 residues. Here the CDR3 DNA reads TGCAGCGTGCCAGGGGGAGTATCCTACAATGAGCAGTTCTTC. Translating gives CSVPGGVSYNEQFF.

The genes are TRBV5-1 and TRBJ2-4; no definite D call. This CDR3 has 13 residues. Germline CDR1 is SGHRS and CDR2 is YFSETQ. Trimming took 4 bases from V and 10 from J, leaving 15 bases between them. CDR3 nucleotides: TGCGCCAGCAGCCCCGTGGCAGTCGGGATTCAGTACTTC. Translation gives CASSPVAVGIQYF.

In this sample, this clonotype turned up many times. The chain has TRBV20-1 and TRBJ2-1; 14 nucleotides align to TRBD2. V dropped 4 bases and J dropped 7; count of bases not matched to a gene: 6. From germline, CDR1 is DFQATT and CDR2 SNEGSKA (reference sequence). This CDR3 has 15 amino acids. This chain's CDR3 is CSAKTGTSGRNEQFF. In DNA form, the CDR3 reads TGCAGTGCTAAAACCGGGACTAGCGGGAGAAATGAGCAGTTCTTC.

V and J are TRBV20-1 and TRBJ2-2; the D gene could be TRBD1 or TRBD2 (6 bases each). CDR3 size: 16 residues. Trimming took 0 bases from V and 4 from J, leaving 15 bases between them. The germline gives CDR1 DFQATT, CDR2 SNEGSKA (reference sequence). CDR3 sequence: CSARDPRGPGTGELFF. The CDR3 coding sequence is TGCAGTGCTAGAGATCCCCGGGGGCCAGGCACCGGGGAGCTGTTTTTT.

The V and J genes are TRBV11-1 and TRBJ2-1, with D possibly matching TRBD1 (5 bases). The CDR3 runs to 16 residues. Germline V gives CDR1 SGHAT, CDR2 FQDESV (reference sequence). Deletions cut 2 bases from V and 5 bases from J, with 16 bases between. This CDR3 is CASSLITQGRDNEQFF. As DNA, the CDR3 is TGTGCCAGCAGCTTAATTACCCAGGGAAGAGACAATGAGCAGTTCTTC.

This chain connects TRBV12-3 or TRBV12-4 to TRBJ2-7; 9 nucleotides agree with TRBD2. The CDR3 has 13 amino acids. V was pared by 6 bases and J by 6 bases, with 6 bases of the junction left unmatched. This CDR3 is CASSLAGRGEQYF. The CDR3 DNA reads TGTGCCAGCAGCCTAGCGGGACGCGGCGAGCAGTACTTC.

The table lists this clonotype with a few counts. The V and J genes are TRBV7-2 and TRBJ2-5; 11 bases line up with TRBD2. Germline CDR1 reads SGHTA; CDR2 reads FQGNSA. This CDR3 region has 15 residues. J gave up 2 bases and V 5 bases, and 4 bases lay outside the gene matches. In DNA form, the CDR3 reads TGTGCCAGCAGCCAGGGACTAGCGGAACAAGAGACCCAGTACTTC. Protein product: CASSQGLAEQETQYF.

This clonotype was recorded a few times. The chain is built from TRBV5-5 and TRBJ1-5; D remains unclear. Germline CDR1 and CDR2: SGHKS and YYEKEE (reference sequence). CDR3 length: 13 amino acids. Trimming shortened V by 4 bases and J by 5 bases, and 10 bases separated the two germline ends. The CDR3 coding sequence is TGTGCCAGCAGCCGCGACTACTATCAGCCCCAGCATTTT. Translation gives CASSRDYYQPQHF.

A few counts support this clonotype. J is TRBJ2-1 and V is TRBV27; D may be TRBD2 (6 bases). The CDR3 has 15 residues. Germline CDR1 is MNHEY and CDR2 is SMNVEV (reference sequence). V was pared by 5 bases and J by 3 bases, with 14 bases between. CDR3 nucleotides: TGTGCCAGCAGTCACGCCGGGACTGACTACAATGAGCAGTTCTTC. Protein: CASSHAGTDYNEQFF.

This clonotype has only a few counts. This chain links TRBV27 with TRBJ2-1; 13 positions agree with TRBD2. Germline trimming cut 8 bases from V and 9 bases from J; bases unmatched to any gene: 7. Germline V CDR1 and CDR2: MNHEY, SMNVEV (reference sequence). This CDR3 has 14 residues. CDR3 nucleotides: TGTGCCAGCTATGGACTAGCGGGGGCGGGTGAGCAGTTCTTC. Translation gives CASYGLAGAGEQFF.

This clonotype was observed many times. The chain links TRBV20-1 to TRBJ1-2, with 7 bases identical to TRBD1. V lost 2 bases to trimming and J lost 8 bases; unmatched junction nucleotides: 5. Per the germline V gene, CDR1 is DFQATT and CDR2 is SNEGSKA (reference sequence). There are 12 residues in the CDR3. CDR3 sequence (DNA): TGCAGTGCTAGAAAACAGGGGTTCGGCTACACCTTC. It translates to CSARKQGFGYTF.

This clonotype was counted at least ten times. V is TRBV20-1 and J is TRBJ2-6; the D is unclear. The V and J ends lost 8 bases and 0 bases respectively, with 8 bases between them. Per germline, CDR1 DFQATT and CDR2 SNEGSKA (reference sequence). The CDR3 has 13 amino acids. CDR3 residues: CSSRSSGANVLTF. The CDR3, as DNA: TGCAGTTCCAGGAGCTCTGGGGCCAACGTCCTGACTTTC.

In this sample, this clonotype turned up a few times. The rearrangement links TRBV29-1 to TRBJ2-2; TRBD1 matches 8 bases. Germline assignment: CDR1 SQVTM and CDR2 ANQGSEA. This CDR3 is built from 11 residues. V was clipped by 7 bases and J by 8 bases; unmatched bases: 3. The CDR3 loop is CSARGLGELFF. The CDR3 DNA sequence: TGCAGCGCCAGGGGGCTGGGGGAGCTGTTTTTT.

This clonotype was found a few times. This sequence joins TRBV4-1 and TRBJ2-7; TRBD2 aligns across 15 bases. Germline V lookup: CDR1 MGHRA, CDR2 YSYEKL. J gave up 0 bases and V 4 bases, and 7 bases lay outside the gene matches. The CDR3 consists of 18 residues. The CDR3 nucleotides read TGCGCCAGCAGCCTTGGACTAGCGGGAGGGGGGCTCTCCTACGAGCAGTACTTC. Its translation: CASSLGLAGGGLSYEQYF.

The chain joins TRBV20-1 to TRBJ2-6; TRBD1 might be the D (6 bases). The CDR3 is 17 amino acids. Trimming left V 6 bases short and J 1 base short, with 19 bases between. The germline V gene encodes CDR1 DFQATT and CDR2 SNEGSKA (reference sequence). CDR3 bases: TGCAGTGCCATGGGGGCAGGACAGCAATCTGGGGCCAACGTCCTGACTTTC. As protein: CSAMGAGQQSGANVLTF.

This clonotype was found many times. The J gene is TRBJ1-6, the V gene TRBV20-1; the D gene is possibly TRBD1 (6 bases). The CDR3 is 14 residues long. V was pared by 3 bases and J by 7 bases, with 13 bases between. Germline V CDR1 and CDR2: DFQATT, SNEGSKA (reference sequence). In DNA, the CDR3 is TGCAGTGCTAGTCCGGGACATTGGAATTCACCCCTCCACTTT. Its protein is CSASPGHWNSPLHF.

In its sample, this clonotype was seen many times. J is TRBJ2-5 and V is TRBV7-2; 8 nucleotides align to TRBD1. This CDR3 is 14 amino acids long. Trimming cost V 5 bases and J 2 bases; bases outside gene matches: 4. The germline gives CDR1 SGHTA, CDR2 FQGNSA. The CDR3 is CASSDRDRQETQYF. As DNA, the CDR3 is TGTGCCAGCAGCGACCGGGACAGGCAAGAGACCCAGTACTTC.

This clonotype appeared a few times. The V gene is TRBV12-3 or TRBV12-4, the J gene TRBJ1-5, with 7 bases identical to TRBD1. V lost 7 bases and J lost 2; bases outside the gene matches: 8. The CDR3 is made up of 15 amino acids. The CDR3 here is CASKANRGGNQPQHF. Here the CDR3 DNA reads TGTGCCAGCAAAGCTAACAGGGGCGGCAATCAGCCCCAGCATTTT.

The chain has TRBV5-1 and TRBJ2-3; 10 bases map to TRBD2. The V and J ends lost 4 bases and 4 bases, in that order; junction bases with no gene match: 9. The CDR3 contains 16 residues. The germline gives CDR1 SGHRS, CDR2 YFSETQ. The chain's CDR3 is CASSGLAGALADTQYF. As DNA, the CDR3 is TGCGCCAGCAGCGGTCTAGCGGGAGCACTCGCAGATACGCAGTATTTT.

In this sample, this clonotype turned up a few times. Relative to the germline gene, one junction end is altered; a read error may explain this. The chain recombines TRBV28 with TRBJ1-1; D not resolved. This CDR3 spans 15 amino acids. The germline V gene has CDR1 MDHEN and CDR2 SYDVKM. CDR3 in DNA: TGTGCCAGCACTTTAACCCCCGGAGGTAACACTGAAGCTTTCTTT. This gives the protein CASTLTPGGNTEAFF.

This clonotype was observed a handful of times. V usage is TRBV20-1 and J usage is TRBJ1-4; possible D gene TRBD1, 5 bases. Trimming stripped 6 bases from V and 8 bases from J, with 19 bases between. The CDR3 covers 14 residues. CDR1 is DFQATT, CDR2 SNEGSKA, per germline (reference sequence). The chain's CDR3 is CSARHGTGMEKLFF. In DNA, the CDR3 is TGCAGTGCCAGACACGGGACGGGGATGGAAAAACTGTTTTTT.